Below are 32 T cell receptor beta chains sequenced from a single sample in a study of regulatory T cells in long-lasting Graves disease. Time point here: newly diagnosed GD, antithyroid drugs for less than 3 months. The TCR library used RNA extracted from PBMCs. TCR beta libraries were built with iRepertoire HTBI primers and Arm-PCR of CDR3 regions. TCRdb reprocessed the multiplex PCR reads via MiXCR and lists one record per CDR3 protein. Among hundreds of thousands of distinct CDR3 sequences listed, about 14% were seen once. A further study also used this sample, focusing on T cells in Graves' hyperthyroidism and ophthalmopathy.

Sequencing used peripheral blood mononuclear cells (PBMCs), obtained at new diagnosis, from a patient treated with antithyroid drugs. The receptors stem from a man aged 25-45 years with Graves disease.

This clonotype was detected ten times or more. The gene calls are TRBV11-2 and TRBJ2-7, with a weak D call TRBD2 (5 bases). Trimming removed 1 base at V and 2 bases at J, with 12 bases between. The germline CDR1 and CDR2 sequences are SGHAT and FQNNGV. The CDR3 is 15 amino acids. This CDR3 is CASSLGPGLTYEQYF. CDR3 nucleotides: TGTGCCAGCAGCTTAGGACCGGGGTTGACCTACGAGCAGTACTTC.

This clonotype has a count of ten or more. A junction end diverges from the germline sequence, so it may reflect a read error. This rearrangement joins TRBV5-1 to TRBJ1-2, with a possible D match to TRBD1 (6 bases). The CDR3 spans 13 residues. Germline V lookup: CDR1 SGHRS, CDR2 YFSETQ. CDR3 DNA sequence: TGTGCCAGCAGCTTGGGCAGGGGAGATGGCTACACCTTC. This encodes CASSLGRGDGYTF.

In its sample, this clonotype was seen many times. This chain connects TRBV20-1 to TRBJ1-1, with D hard to call. The V end lost 2 bases, the J end lost 8 bases, and 6 bases lay between the germline ends. The CDR3 loop spans 10 amino acids. The germline gives CDR1 DFQATT, CDR2 SNEGSKA (reference sequence). CDR3 in amino acids: CSARSGEAFF. DNA of the CDR3: TGCAGTGCTAGATCGGGGGAAGCTTTCTTT.

This clonotype has a handful of counts. The V and J genes are TRBV20-1 and TRBJ1-4, with D unresolved. The CDR3 totals 12 residues. In germline, CDR1 is DFQATT, CDR2 SNEGSKA (reference sequence). Trimming removed 3 bases from V and 8 bases from J, with 10 bases in between. The DNA for the CDR3 is TGCAGTGCTAGTAATCGGATGGAAAAACTGTTTTTT. It is translated as CSASNRMEKLFF.

This clonotype occurred many times. This chain uses TRBV11-2 with TRBJ2-7; D might be TRBD1 (6 bases). With 4 bases removed from V and 3 bases from J, the gap between germline ends came to 10 bases. Per germline, CDR1 SGHAT and CDR2 FQNNGV. The CDR3 totals 13 residues. Here the CDR3 reads CASSSGHHYEQYF. DNA of the CDR3: TGTGCCAGCAGCTCGGGACACCACTACGAGCAGTACTTC.

The chain carries TRBV29-1 and TRBJ2-5, with TRBD1 as a possible D gene (6 bases). In germline, CDR1 is SQVTM, CDR2 ANQGSEA. CDR3 length equals 13 residues. V lost 2 bases, J lost 3 bases, and 10 bases lay in between. CDR3 protein: CSVEPGEEETQYF. CDR3 coding DNA: TGCAGCGTTGAACCAGGGGAAGAAGAGACCCAGTACTTC. Complete variable domain (other parts from reference TRBV29-1 and TRBJ2-5): SAVISQKPSRDICQRGTSLTIQCQVDSQVTMMFWYRQQPGQSLTLIATANQGSEATYESGFVIDKFPISRPNLTFSTLTVSNMSPEDSSIYLCSVEPGEEETQYFGPGTRLLVL.

This clonotype was observed many times. CDR3 DNA sequence: TGTGCCAGCAGTTTATTCGGGCTCAATCAGCCCCAGCATTTT. Translating gives CASSLFGLNQPQHF. The V gene is TRBV12-3 or TRBV12-4, the J gene TRBJ1-5, with no clear D. V shed 2 bases and J shed 3 bases, with 8 bases lying between them. CDR3 length equals 14 residues.

At least ten counts were recorded for this clonotype. The chain couples TRBV29-1 to TRBJ1-1; 9 bases agree with TRBD1. Germline V lookup: CDR1 SQVTM, CDR2 ANQGSEA. There are 13 residues in the CDR3. V lost 7 bases and J lost 3; bases outside the gene matches: 6. This CDR3 is CSARGQGYTEAFF. The CDR3 DNA reads TGCAGCGCCAGGGGACAGGGCTACACTGAAGCTTTCTTT.

The chain recombines TRBV20-1 with TRBJ2-1; 8 bases line up with TRBD1. V was pared by 3 bases and J by 3 bases, with 10 bases of the junction left unmatched. Germline V lookup: CDR1 DFQATT, CDR2 SNEGSKA (reference sequence). The CDR3 loop spans 16 amino acids. The CDR3 reads CSARGSGGQDYNEQFF. The CDR3 nucleotides read TGCAGTGCTAGGGGATCCGGGGGACAGGACTACAATGAGCAGTTCTTC.

This clonotype was counted between two and nine times. The V call is TRBV28, the J call TRBJ2-2; 10 bases map to TRBD1. The CDR3 spans 16 residues. V gave up 8 bases and J gave up 0 bases; unmatched junction bases: 6. CDR1 and CDR2 from the germline V gene are MDHEN and SYDVKM. CDR3 residues: CASRTGGIANTGELFF. CDR3 coding DNA: TGTGCCAGCCGGACAGGGGGAATCGCGAACACCGGGGAGCTGTTTTTT.

This chain uses TRBV7-9 with TRBJ2-7, with 8 bases identical to TRBD1. Losses at the gene ends were 10 bases for V and 3 bases for J; bases not matched to a gene: 8. CDR3 length: 13 residues. Germline-derived CDR1 and CDR2 are SEHNR and FQNEAQ (reference sequence). The DNA of the CDR3 is TGTGCCATCGACCGGGACAGGTTCTACGAGCAGTACTTC. Encoded protein: CAIDRDRFYEQYF.

This clonotype appeared many times. The chain joins TRBV20-1 to TRBJ2-1, with TRBD2 matching 9 bases. This CDR3 is built from 13 residues. In germline, CDR1 is DFQATT, CDR2 SNEGSKA (reference sequence). The V segment lost 3 bases and the J segment 6 bases; nucleotides outside the gene matches: 3. This CDR3 reads CSASASGINEQFF. The CDR3 DNA reads as TGCAGTGCTAGTGCTAGCGGGATCAATGAGCAGTTCTTC.

This clonotype was seen a handful of times. This may be a read error, as it is one base from a much larger clone. V and J are TRBV30 and TRBJ1-1; D is ambiguous. This CDR3 spans 12 amino acids. V was shortened by 8 bases and J by 0 bases, with 10 bases between the two germline ends. The germline CDR1 and CDR2 sequences are GTSNPN and SVGIG (reference sequence). The CDR3, as DNA: TGTGCCCGGACGGGTCTGAACACTGAAGCTTTCTTT. Translation: CARTGLNTEAFF. Based on the CDR3 plus reference TRBV30 and TRBJ1-1, the full variable domain is SQTIHQWPATLVQPVGSPLSLECTVEGTSNPNLYWYRQAAGRGLQLLFYSVGIGQISSEVPQNLSASRPQDRQFILSSKKLLLSDSGFYLCARTGLNTEAFFGQGTRLTVV.

In this sample, this clonotype turned up many times. The chain uses TRBV11-2 and TRBJ2-1, with 9 bases that match TRBD2. This CDR3 is 15 amino acids long. Trimming removed 5 bases from V and 8 bases from J; junction bases left unmatched: 10. Germline-derived CDR1 and CDR2 are SGHAT and FQNNGV. The CDR3: CASSGLGGRAHEQFF. The CDR3 coding sequence is TGTGCCAGCAGCGGGCTGGGCGGGAGGGCACATGAGCAGTTCTTC. Filled out from reference TRBV11-2 and TRBJ2-1, the complete variable domain reads EAGVAQSPRYKIIEKRQSVAFWCNPISGHATLYWYQQILGQGPKLLIQFQNNGVVDDSQLPKDRFSAERLKGVDSTLKIQPAKLEDSAVYLCASSGLGGRAHEQFFGPGTRLTVL.

This clonotype has more than one count but fewer than ten. The V and J genes are TRBV29-1 and TRBJ2-3, with D possibly being TRBD2 (6 bases). V lost 5 bases and J lost 2, with 14 bases in between. Germline V gene lookup returns CDR1 SQVTM and CDR2 ANQGSEA. The CDR3 loop spans 14 amino acids. The DNA for the CDR3 is TGCAGCGTTCTGCTAGGAGGGCCCACAGATACGCAGTATTTT. Its protein product is CSVLLGGPTDTQYF.

The chain employs TRBV15 and TRBJ2-7; no firm D call. The length of the CDR3 is 17 residues. Trimming cost V 1 base and J 4 bases, with 20 bases left between them. Germline CDR1 is LNHNV and CDR2 is YYDKDF (reference sequence). CDR3 in DNA: TGTGCCACCAGCAGAGTGCGTAACCCCCAGATTCCATACGAGCAGTACTTC. This translates into CATSRVRNPQIPYEQYF.

The chain links TRBV29-1 to TRBJ2-2; the D gene is possibly TRBD2 (6 bases). This CDR3 region has 15 residues. Trimming took off 6 bases at V and 4 bases at J, with 18 bases between the two ends. The V gene's germline CDR1 is SQVTM and CDR2 ANQGSEA. For the CDR3, the DNA is TGCAGCGTGGGGCCCAAGGGAGGATCCACCGGGGAGCTGTTTTTT. It translates to CSVGPKGGSTGELFF.

With regard to this clonotype: Since a much larger clone is just one base distant, this may be a read error. V is TRBV6-1 and J is TRBJ2-7; D gene ambiguous. The CDR3 sequence is 15 residues long. CDR1 is MNHNS, CDR2 SASEGT, per germline. V was clipped by 11 bases and J by 2 bases, with 22 bases between them. CDR3 coding DNA: TGTGCCGGCACCCGAGCGTCGGCAGTGACCTACGAGCAGTACTTC. Translating gives CAGTRASAVTYEQYF.

This clonotype was recorded at least ten times. This rearrangement joins TRBV2 to TRBJ2-2, with D perhaps given as TRBD1 or TRBD2 (5 bases each). This CDR3 region has 14 residues. Trimming stripped 7 bases from V and 4 bases from J, with 13 bases between. Germline V CDR1 and CDR2: SNHLY, FYNNEI. The CDR3: CASIGTESTGELFF. In DNA form, the CDR3 reads TGTGCCAGCATAGGGACGGAAAGCACCGGGGAGCTGTTTTTT.

About this clonotype itself: This clone may be a read error of a much larger clone one base away. The rearrangement links TRBV5-5 to TRBJ1-5, with 8 bases identical to TRBD1. CDR3 length: 16 residues. CDR1 and CDR2 from the germline V gene are SGHKS and YYEKEE (reference sequence). CDR3 coding DNA: TGTGCCTGCAGTCCACTCTCCGGGACAGGAAATCAGCCCCAGCATTTT. As protein: CACSPLSGTGNQPQHF.

CDR3 in DNA: TGTGCCACCAGCAGCAGGGTAGACACTGAAGCTTTCTTT. Translated: CATSSRVDTEAFF. The gene calls are TRBV15 and TRBJ1-1, with D maybe TRBD1 (5 bases). V dropped 3 bases and J dropped 3 bases, with 8 bases sitting between them. Germline loops: CDR1 LNHNV, CDR2 YYDKDF (reference sequence). This CDR3 spans 13 amino acids.

This clonotype has a count of ten or more. The V call is TRBV7-2, the J call TRBJ2-1, with 10 bases that match TRBD2. This CDR3 is built from 15 residues. CDR1 and CDR2 (germline): SGHTA, FQGNSA. V gave up 1 base and J gave up 9 bases; unmatched junction bases: 6. CDR3 DNA: TGTGCCAGCAGCTTAGTTAGCGGGAGGCTGGGTGAGCAGTTCTTC. Translation: CASSLVSGRLGEQFF.

The chain uses TRBV28 and TRBJ1-2, with 8 bases aligning to TRBD1. Trimming removed 5 bases from V and 5 bases from J; junction bases left unmatched: 7. The germline V gene encodes CDR1 MDHEN and CDR2 SYDVKM. This CDR3 spans 14 amino acids. The CDR3 DNA sequence: TGTGCCAGCAGTCTTTGGGACAGGAGGTATGGCTACACCTTC. Protein sequence: CASSLWDRRYGYTF.

This clonotype was seen ten or more times. The chain couples TRBV27 to TRBJ2-1, with TRBD1 matching over 9 bases. V dropped 3 bases and J dropped 4; count of bases not matched to a gene: 1. CDR3 length: 14 residues. From germline, CDR1 is MNHEY and CDR2 SMNVEV (reference sequence). The CDR3 DNA is TGTGCCAGCAGTTTGACAGGGGGATACAATGAGCAGTTCTTC. Translating gives CASSLTGGYNEQFF.

At least ten counts were recorded for this clonotype. V and J are TRBV6-1 and TRBJ2-7; D is ambiguous. The germline CDR1 and CDR2 sequences are MNHNS and SASEGT. The CDR3 consists of 14 residues. The V end was cut by 5 bases, the J end by 0 bases, with 11 bases between. The DNA for the CDR3 is TGTGCCAGCAGTCGGCGCGTCAGCTCCTACGAGCAGTACTTC. It is translated as CASSRRVSSYEQYF.

This clonotype was counted at least ten times. V usage is TRBV20-1 and J usage is TRBJ1-1; no clear D gene. This CDR3 comprises 12 residues. V gave up 3 bases and J gave up 8 bases, with 13 bases separating them. CDR1 is DFQATT, CDR2 SNEGSKA, per germline (reference sequence). This CDR3 is CSASVGYDEAFF. The CDR3 DNA reads TGCAGTGCTAGTGTGGGGTATGACGAAGCTTTCTTT.

The CDR3 is CSAATTSDYEQYF. The CDR3 DNA is TGCAGTGCCGCAACTACTAGCGACTACGAGCAGTACTTC. V usage is TRBV20-1 and J usage is TRBJ2-7; 7 positions match TRBD2. Trimming took 6 bases from V and 3 from J; bases not matched to a gene: 8. The germline V gene encodes CDR1 DFQATT and CDR2 SNEGSKA (reference sequence). The CDR3 runs 13 residues.

The CDR3 reads CAWSSVYEQYF. Written as DNA, the CDR3 is TGTGCCTGGTCATCGGTTTACGAGCAGTACTTC. V and J are TRBV30 and TRBJ2-3; D remains unclear. The end of the DNA is better explained by TRBJ2-7, so the J call may be wrong. The CDR3 runs to 11 residues. Germline V gene sequence: CDR1 GTSNPN, CDR2 SVGIG (reference sequence).

This chain joins TRBV20-1 and TRBJ2-1; maybe TRBD2 (6 bases). Per the germline V gene, CDR1 is DFQATT and CDR2 is SNEGSKA (reference sequence). This CDR3 has 13 residues. The V end was cut by 2 bases, the J end by 9 bases, with 14 bases between. The CDR3 nucleotides are TGCAGTGCTAGATTAGCGGTGGGGGGTGAGCAGTTCTTC. Its translation: CSARLAVGGEQFF.

This clonotype was found many times. CDR3 sequence: CASSPGGSWYNEQFF. The CDR3 DNA reads as TGTGCCAGCAGCCCGGGAGGGAGTTGGTACAATGAGCAGTTCTTC. The rearrangement links TRBV7-8 to TRBJ2-1, with 8 nucleotides matching TRBD2. The CDR3 totals 15 residues. V lost 5 bases to trimming and J lost 4 bases; unmatched junction nucleotides: 7. Germline V gene sequence: CDR1 SGHVS, CDR2 FQNEAQ.

This clonotype appeared many times. This chain connects TRBV20-1 to TRBJ2-1; TRBD2 agrees at 9 bases. V dropped 1 base and J dropped 8; count of bases not matched to a gene: 9. The CDR3 totals 15 residues. Germline V gene sequence: CDR1 DFQATT, CDR2 SNEGSKA (reference sequence). This CDR3 reads CSARAPGLAFDEQFF. CDR3 DNA: TGCAGTGCTAGAGCCCCGGGACTAGCTTTCGATGAGCAGTTCTTC.

This clonotype was found a few times. The V and J genes are TRBV2 and TRBJ1-1; D may be TRBD1 (6 bases). CDR1 and CDR2 (germline): SNHLY, FYNNEI. Trimming took off 3 bases at V and 0 bases at J, with 11 bases between the two ends. This CDR3 is 15 amino acids long. CDR3 coding DNA: TGTGCCAGCAGTGATTCGGGACAAGTGAACACTGAAGCTTTCTTT. Its translation is CASSDSGQVNTEAFF.